The 25 T cell receptor beta chains given below trace back to one sample, sequenced in a study of early T cells in non-severe SARS-CoV-2 infection. Each CDR3 protein is one row after TCRdb ran MiXCR on the 5' RACE reads. This sample has approximately 67,000 distinct CDR3 sequences, with 8% to 9.5% found just once. Sequenced: whole blood. Source of these receptors: an adult who was a healthcare worker with PCR-confirmed SARS-CoV-2 infection or an uninfected control (not recorded which).

There are many counts of this clonotype. This chain joins TRBV4-3 and TRBJ1-1; 8 bases align to TRBD1. V shed 3 bases, J shed 4 bases, and the junction held 10 bases outside the gene matches. The CDR3 contains 16 residues. CDR1 is LGHNA, CDR2 YSLEER, per germline. The CDR3 loop is CASSQHPGQGGTEAFF. The CDR3, as DNA: TGCGCCAGCAGCCAGCACCCCGGACAGGGTGGCACTGAAGCTTTCTTT.

The V call is TRBV9, the J call TRBJ2-5; 9 nucleotides agree with TRBD1. There are 16 residues in the CDR3. J lost 4 bases, V lost 3 bases, and 10 bases had no gene match. Germline V lookup: CDR1 SGDLS, CDR2 YYNGEE. This CDR3 is CASSATGQGNRETQYF. The CDR3 DNA reads TGTGCCAGCAGCGCGACAGGACAGGGGAATCGAGAGACCCAGTACTTC. Using reference TRBV9 and TRBJ2-5 for the parts outside the CDR3, the full variable domain is DSGVTQTPKHLITATGQRVTLRCSPRSGDLSVYWYQQSLDQGLQFLIQYYNGEERAKGNILERFSAQQFPDLHSELNLSSLELGDSALYFCASSATGQGNRETQYFGPGTRLLVL.

This clonotype was counted a few times. J is TRBJ1-6 and V is TRBV20-1; 7 bases are a match to TRBD1. This CDR3 is 16 amino acids long. The J segment lost 7 bases and the V segment lost 5 bases, leaving 14 bases of the junction unmatched. Germline values: CDR1 DFQATT, CDR2 SNEGSKA (reference sequence). The CDR3 DNA reads TGCAGTGCTCCAAAGGGGAACCGACAGGGAAATTCACCCCTCCACTTT. The encoded protein is CSAPKGNRQGNSPLHF.

This clonotype was seen many times. The genes are TRBV11-3 and TRBJ2-1; no reliable D call. Trimming took 5 bases from V and 3 from J, leaving 8 bases between them. This CDR3 has 13 amino acids. Germline assignment: CDR1 SGHNT and CDR2 YENEEA. CDR3 residues: CASSQRDYNEQFF. CDR3 DNA: TGTGCCAGCAGCCAAAGGGACTACAATGAGCAGTTCTTC.

In this sample, this clonotype turned up many times. This chain connects TRBV6-1 to TRBJ2-1; the D gene is possibly TRBD2 (5 bases). V was cut by 6 bases and J by 8 bases, with 14 bases left in between. Looked up from germline, CDR1 is MNHNS and CDR2 is SASEGT. The CDR3 is 13 amino acids. The CDR3 DNA is TGTGCCAGCAGGGACCCCTACGGGGATGAGCAGTTCTTC. Translating gives CASRDPYGDEQFF.

This clonotype showed up just a few times. This chain joins TRBV2 and TRBJ2-4; 8 bases match TRBD2. After removal of 7 bases from V and 9 bases from J, the junction contained 5 bases not matched to a gene. Germline lookup yields CDR1 SNHLY and CDR2 FYNNEI. CDR3 size: 12 residues. CDR3 residues: CASNTGGGIQYF. DNA of the CDR3: TGTGCCAGCAACACCGGGGGGGGCATTCAGTACTTC.

This clonotype has just a few counts. The rearrangement uses TRBV28 and TRBJ1-5; tentatively, D is TRBD1 (6 bases). Trimming removed 8 bases from V and 1 base from J, with 6 bases in between. This CDR3 comprises 12 residues. From germline, CDR1 is MDHEN and CDR2 SYDVKM. The CDR3 sequence is CASGQSNQPQHF. CDR3 nucleotide sequence: TGTGCCAGCGGACAGAGCAATCAGCCCCAGCATTTT.

The V call is TRBV5-1, the J call TRBJ2-5, with D tentatively TRBD2 (6 bases). The CDR3 sequence is 14 residues long. Per germline, CDR1 SGHRS and CDR2 YFSETQ. With 3 bases removed from V and 3 bases from J, the gap between germline ends came to 12 bases. The CDR3 DNA sequence: TGCGCCAGCAGCTACCCGGGACTGGAAGAGACCCAGTACTTC. Translation gives CASSYPGLEETQYF.

This chain connects TRBV6-6 to TRBJ2-5; D gene ambiguous. The length of the CDR3 is 14 residues. The germline CDR1 and CDR2 sequences are MNHNY and SVGAGI (reference sequence). V was clipped by 0 bases and J by 2 bases, with 7 bases between them. The CDR3 nucleotides are TGTGCCAGCAGTTACTCGTACTTGCAAGAGACCCAGTACTTC. Translating it yields CASSYSYLQETQYF.

Of note for this clonotype: A much larger clone lies a single base off, so this may be a read error. The V and J genes are TRBV7-2 and TRBJ1-2, with TRBD1 as a possible D gene (6 bases). V lost 4 bases to trimming and J lost 4 bases, with 10 bases between them. The V gene's germline CDR1 is SGHTA and CDR2 FQGNSA. This CDR3 has 13 amino acids. The CDR3 DNA reads as TGTGCCAGCAGCTGGACAGCATTCTATGGCTACACCTTC. Protein product: CASSWTAFYGYTF.

This clonotype has just a few counts. The V and J genes are TRBV6-6 and TRBJ1-1; 8 positions agree with TRBD1. CDR1 and CDR2 (germline): MNHNY, SVGAGI (reference sequence). After removal of 6 bases from V and 4 bases from J, the junction contained 13 bases not matched to a gene. The length of the CDR3 is 16 residues. For the CDR3, the DNA is TGTGCCAGCAGCCACTTCCGGACAGGGTGGATCACTGAAGCTTTCTTT. Amino acids: CASSHFRTGWITEAFF.

The chain carries TRBV20-1 and TRBJ2-3; 7 bases are a match to TRBD2. Germline V gene data show CDR1 as DFQATT and CDR2 as SNEGSKA (reference sequence). The CDR3 consists of 14 residues. V lost 7 bases and J lost 3; bases outside the gene matches: 10. CDR3 nucleotide sequence: TGCAGTGTTGCGGGAGAGGTGGGGACAGATACGCAGTATTTT. Translated, it gives CSVAGEVGTDTQYF.

This rearrangement joins TRBV5-6 to TRBJ2-6; D remains unclear. The CDR3 is 16 amino acids. Between the trimmed V and J ends, which lost 1 base and 0 bases, there was a span of 8 bases. CDR1 and CDR2 from the germline V gene are SGHDT and YYEEEE. CDR3 coding DNA: TGTGCCAGCAGCTTGACAGTCCTCTCTGGGGCCAACGTCCTGACTTTC. Translation gives CASSLTVLSGANVLTF.

The sample holds many counts of this clonotype. The chain combines TRBV12-2 with TRBJ2-7; TRBD1, the D gene given by the table, was not confirmed from the DNA. TRBV12-2 is recorded as a pseudogene. The CDR3 spans 14 residues. The CDR3 DNA reads TGTGCAAGTCGCGGCGCCAGGGGCTCCTACGAGCAGTACTTC. It specifies CASRGARGSYEQYF.

To note about this clonotype: A read error is likely, as this CDR3 ends without the conserved phenylalanine or tryptophan. The gene calls are TRBV5-1 and TRBJ1-2, with D hard to call. The V end was cut by 0 bases, the J end by 8 bases, with 2 bases between. This CDR3 has 10 residues. Germline V CDR1 and CDR2: SGHRS, YFSETQ. The CDR3 protein is CASSLGGYTL. CDR3 nucleotides: TGCGCCAGCAGCTTGGGCGGCTACACCCTC.

This clonotype was found many times. The CDR3 nucleotides read TGTGCCAGCAGTGAAGCGACTTTTTTGACTAGCGGCCCCACAGATACGCAGTATTTT. Its translation is CASSEATFLTSGPTDTQYF. This chain joins TRBV6-1 and TRBJ2-3; 9 nucleotides line up with TRBD2. This CDR3 contains 19 residues. V shed 0 bases, J shed 2 bases, and the junction held 12 bases outside the gene matches. CDR1 MNHNS and CDR2 SASEGT come from the germline V gene.

Note on this clonotype: One end of the junction fails to match germline, which may point to a read error. The chain uses TRBV20-1 and TRBJ2-3; 16 bases are shared with TRBD2. CDR3 length equals 16 residues. Germline CDR1 and CDR2: DFQATT and SNEGSKA (reference sequence). CDR3 nucleotides: TGCGGTGCTAGGATCGGGACTAGCGGGAGGGCCGATACGCAGTATTTT. It codes for CGARIGTSGRADTQYF.

This clonotype was counted many times. The chain has TRBV5-1 and TRBJ2-5; D gene uncertain. Germline V gene sequence: CDR1 SGHRS, CDR2 YFSETQ. The germline V and J ends were trimmed by 0 bases and 2 bases, with 8 bases remaining between them. There are 14 residues in the CDR3. The CDR3 coding sequence is TGCGCCAGCAGCTTGGTCCAGCCTCAAGAGACCCAGTACTTC. Protein: CASSLVQPQETQYF.

This clonotype turned up a few times. The chain carries TRBV7-3 and TRBJ2-2; D is unresolved. The V end was cut by 3 bases, the J end by 1 base, with 3 bases between. Germline CDR1 is SGHTA and CDR2 is FQGTGA. CDR3 length: 13 residues. The CDR3 DNA sequence: TGTGCCAGCAGCTTGAGGAACACCGGGGAGCTGTTTTTT. Its protein is CASSLRNTGELFF.

The J gene is TRBJ2-7, the V gene TRBV7-2, with D possibly TRBD2 on 6 matching bases. Germline CDR1 and CDR2: SGHTA and FQGNSA. CDR3 length: 17 residues. V dropped 1 base and J dropped 4 bases, with 20 bases sitting between them. The CDR3 is CASSLEGGTPSGYEQYF. The CDR3 DNA follows: TGTGCCAGCAGCTTAGAAGGAGGGACTCCCTCTGGGTACGAGCAGTACTTC.

In its sample, this clonotype was seen a few times. This sequence joins TRBV18 and TRBJ2-2; 8 bases align to TRBD1. The V and J ends lost 0 bases and 6 bases, in that order; junction bases with no gene match: 9. This CDR3 region has 17 residues. CDR1 is KGHSH and CDR2 is LQKENI in the germline V gene. CDR3 bases: TGTGCCAGCTCACCACCCAGGGGGCAGGTCAACGCCGGGGAGCTGTTTTTT. Translated: CASSPPRGQVNAGELFF.

The V gene is TRBV7-9, the J gene TRBJ1-6; D possibly corresponds to TRBD1 (6 bases). V lost 1 base to trimming and J lost 9 bases, with 10 bases between them. Looked up from germline, CDR1 is SEHNR and CDR2 is FQNEAQ (reference sequence). The CDR3 contains 14 residues. The chain's CDR3 is CASSLGQGSSPLHF. CDR3 DNA: TGTGCCAGCAGCTTAGGGCAGGGGAGTTCACCCCTCCACTTT.

There are many counts of this clonotype. The chain joins TRBV5-4 to TRBJ2-3, with TRBD1 identical over 8 bases. There are 17 residues in the CDR3. Germline V CDR1 and CDR2: SGHNT, YYREEE (reference sequence). The V segment lost 3 bases and the J segment 0 bases; nucleotides outside the gene matches: 9. CDR3 sequence: CASSSDTGTGSTDTQYF. The CDR3 DNA sequence: TGTGCCAGCAGCTCAGACACCGGGACAGGTAGCACAGATACGCAGTATTTT.

The rearrangement uses TRBV7-2 and TRBJ2-1; 9 bases align to TRBD2. The germline gives CDR1 SGHTA, CDR2 FQGNSA. V shed 4 bases, J shed 3 bases, and the junction held 4 bases outside the gene matches. CDR3 length equals 15 residues. CDR3 DNA: TGTGCCAGCAGCTCTGGACTAGCGCTCTACAATGAGCAGTTCTTC. Its protein product is CASSSGLALYNEQFF.

The rearrangement joins TRBV3-1 to TRBJ2-7, with D maybe TRBD2 (7 bases). The CDR3 has 14 residues. V lost 4 bases and J 2 bases, leaving 12 bases between the germline ends. CDR1 and CDR2 (germline): LGHDT, YNNKEL (reference sequence). The CDR3 is CASSPRGRAYEQYF. CDR3 nucleotide sequence: TGTGCCAGCAGCCCGAGGGGGAGGGCCTACGAGCAGTACTTC.